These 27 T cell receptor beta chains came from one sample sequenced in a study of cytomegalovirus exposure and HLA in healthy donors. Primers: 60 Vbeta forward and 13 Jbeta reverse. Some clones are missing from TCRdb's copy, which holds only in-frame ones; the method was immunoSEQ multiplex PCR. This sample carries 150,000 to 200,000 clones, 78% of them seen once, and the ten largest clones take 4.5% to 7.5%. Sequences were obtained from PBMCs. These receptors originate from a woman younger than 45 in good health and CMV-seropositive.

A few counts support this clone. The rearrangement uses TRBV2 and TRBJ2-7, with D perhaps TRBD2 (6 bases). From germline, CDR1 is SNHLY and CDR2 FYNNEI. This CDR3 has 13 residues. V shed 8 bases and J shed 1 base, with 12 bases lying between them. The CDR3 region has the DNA TGTGCCAGCGGGGACGGAGGGTCCTACGAGCAGTACTTC. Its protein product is CASGDGGSYEQYF.

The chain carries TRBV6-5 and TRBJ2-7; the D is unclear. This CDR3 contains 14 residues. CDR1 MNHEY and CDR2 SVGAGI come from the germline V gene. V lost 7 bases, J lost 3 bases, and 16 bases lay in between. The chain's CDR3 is CASNPSTINYEQYF. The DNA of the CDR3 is TGTGCCAGCAACCCCTCTACCATAAACTACGAGCAGTACTTC.

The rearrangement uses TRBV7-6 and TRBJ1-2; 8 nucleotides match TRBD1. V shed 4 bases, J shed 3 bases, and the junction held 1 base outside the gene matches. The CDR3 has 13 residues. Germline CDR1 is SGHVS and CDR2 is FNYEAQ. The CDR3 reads CASSSQGDYGYTF. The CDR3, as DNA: TGTGCCAGCAGCTCACAGGGGGACTATGGCTACACCTTC.

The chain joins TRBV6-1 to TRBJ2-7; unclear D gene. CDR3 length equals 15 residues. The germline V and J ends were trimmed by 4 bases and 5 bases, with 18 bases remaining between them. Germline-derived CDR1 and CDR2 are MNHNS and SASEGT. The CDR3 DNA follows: TGTGCCAGCAGTGGCTGGTGGAGCCTGAGTAACGAGCAGTACTTC. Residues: CASSGWWSLSNEQYF.

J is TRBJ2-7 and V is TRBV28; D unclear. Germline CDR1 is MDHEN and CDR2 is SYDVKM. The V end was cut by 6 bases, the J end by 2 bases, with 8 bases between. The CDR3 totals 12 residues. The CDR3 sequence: CASSRSPYEQYF. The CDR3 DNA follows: TGTGCCAGCAGCCGAAGCCCCTACGAGCAGTACTTC.

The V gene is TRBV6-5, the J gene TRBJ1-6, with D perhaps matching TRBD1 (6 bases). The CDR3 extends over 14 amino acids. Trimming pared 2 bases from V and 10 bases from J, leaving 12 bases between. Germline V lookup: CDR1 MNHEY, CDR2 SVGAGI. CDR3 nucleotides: TGTGCCAGCAGTTACGGGGGGGCTTGGTCACCCCTCCACTTT. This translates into CASSYGGAWSPLHF.

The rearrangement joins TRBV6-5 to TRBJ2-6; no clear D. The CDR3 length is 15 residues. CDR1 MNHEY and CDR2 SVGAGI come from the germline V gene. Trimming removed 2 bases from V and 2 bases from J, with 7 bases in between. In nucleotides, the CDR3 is TGTGCCAGCAGTTACGGTCTAACTGGGGCCAACGTCCTGACTTTC. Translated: CASSYGLTGANVLTF.

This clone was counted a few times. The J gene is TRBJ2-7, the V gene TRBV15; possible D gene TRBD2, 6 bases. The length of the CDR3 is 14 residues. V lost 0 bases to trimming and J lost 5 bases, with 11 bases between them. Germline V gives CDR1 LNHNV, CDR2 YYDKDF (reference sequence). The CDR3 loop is CATSRDRLVNEQYF. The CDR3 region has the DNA TGTGCCACCAGCAGAGATAGACTAGTCAACGAGCAGTACTTC.

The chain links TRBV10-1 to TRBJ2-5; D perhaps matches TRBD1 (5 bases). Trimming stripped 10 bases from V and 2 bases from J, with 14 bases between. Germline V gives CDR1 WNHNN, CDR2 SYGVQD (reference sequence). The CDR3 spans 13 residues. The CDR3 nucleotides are TGCGCCACTAGAAGGGGTCTACAAGAGACCCAGTACTTC. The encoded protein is CATRRGLQETQYF.

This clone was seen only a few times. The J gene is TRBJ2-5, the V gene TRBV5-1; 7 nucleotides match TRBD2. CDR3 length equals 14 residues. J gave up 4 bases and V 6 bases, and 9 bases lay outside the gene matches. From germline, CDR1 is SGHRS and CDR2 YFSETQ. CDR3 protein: CASTQRGIAETQYF. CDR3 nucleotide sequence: TGCGCCAGCACCCAGCGGGGAATCGCAGAGACCCAGTACTTC. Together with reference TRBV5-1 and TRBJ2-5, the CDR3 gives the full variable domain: KAGVTQTPRYLIKTRGQQVTLSCSPISGHRSVSWYQQTPGQGLQFLFEYFSETQRNKGNFPGRFSGRQFSNSRSEMNVSTLELGDSALYLCASTQRGIAETQYFGPGTRLLVL.

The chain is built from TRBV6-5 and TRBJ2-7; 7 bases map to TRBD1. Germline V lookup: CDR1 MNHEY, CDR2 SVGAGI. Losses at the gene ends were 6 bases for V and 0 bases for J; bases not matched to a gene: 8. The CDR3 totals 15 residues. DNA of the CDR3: TGTGCCAGCAGCGGCCCCGGGACAGACTCCTACGAGCAGTACTTC. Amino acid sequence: CASSGPGTDSYEQYF.

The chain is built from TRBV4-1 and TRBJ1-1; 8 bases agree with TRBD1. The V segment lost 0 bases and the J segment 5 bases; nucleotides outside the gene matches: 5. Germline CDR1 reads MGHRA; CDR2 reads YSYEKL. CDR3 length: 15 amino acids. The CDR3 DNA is TGCGCCAGCAGCCAAGATCGGCAGGGGGCAACTGAAGCTTTCTTT. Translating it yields CASSQDRQGATEAFF.

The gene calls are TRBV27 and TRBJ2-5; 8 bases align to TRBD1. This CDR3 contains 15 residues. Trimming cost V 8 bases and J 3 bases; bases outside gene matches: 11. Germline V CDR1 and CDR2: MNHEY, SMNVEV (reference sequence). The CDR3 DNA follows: TGTGCCAGCGGTGGACAGGGAAGAGCGGAAGAGACCCAGTACTTC. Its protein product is CASGGQGRAEETQYF.

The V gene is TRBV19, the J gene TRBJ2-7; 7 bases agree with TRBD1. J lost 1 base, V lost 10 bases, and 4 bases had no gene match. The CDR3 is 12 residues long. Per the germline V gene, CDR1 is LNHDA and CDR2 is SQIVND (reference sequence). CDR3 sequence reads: CATKQGSYEQYF. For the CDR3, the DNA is TGTGCCACTAAACAGGGGTCCTACGAGCAGTACTTC.

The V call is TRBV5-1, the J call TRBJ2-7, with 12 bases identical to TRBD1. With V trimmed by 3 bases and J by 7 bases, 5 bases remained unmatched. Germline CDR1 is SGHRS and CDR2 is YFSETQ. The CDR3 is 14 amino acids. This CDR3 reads CASSSGQGAEEQYF. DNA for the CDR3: TGCGCCAGCAGCTCGGGACAGGGGGCTGAAGAGCAGTACTTC.

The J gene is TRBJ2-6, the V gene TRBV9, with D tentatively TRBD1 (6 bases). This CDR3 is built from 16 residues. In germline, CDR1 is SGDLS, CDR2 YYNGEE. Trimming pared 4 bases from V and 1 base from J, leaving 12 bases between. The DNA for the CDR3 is TGTGCCAGCAGCACTGGGACAAGGTCTGGGGCCAACGTCCTGACTTTC. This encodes CASSTGTRSGANVLTF.

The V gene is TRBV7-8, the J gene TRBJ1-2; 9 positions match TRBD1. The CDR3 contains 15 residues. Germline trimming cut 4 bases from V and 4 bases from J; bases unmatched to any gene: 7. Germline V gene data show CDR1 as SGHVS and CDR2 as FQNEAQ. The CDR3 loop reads CASSSRDRAFYGYTF. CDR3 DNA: TGTGCCAGCAGCTCCCGGGACAGGGCGTTCTATGGCTACACCTTC.

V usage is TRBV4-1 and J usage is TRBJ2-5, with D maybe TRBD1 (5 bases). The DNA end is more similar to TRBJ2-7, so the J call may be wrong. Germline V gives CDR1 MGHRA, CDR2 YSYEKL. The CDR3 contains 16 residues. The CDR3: CASSEWGMDTTYEQYF. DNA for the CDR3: TGCGCCAGCAGCGAATGGGGAATGGACACCACCTACGAGCAGTACTTC.

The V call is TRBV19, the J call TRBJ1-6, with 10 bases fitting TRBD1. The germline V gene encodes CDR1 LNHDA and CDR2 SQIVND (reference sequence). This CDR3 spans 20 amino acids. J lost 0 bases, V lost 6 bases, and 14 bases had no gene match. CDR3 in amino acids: CASSRKPQGQGSSYNSPLHF. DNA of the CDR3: TGTGCCAGTAGCCGAAAACCCCAGGGACAGGGGAGCTCCTATAATTCACCCCTCCACTTT.

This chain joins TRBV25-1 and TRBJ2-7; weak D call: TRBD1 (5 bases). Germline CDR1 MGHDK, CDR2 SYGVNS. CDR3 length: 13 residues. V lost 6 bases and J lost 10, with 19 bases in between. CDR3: CASSLGVDSAQYF. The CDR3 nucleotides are TGTGCCAGCAGCCTAGGGGTAGACAGCGCCCAGTACTTC.

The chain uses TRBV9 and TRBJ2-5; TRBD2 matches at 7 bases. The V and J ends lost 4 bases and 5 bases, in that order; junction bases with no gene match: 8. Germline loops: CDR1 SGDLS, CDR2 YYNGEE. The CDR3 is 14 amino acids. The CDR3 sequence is CASSLSGEWETQYF. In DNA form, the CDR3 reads TGTGCCAGCAGCCTCAGCGGGGAGTGGGAGACCCAGTACTTC.

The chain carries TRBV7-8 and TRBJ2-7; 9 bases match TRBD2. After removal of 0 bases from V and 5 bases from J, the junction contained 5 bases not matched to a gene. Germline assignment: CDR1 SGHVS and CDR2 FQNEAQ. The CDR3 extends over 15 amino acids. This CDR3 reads CASSLASSGGNEQYF. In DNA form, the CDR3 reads TGTGCCAGCAGCTTAGCGTCCAGCGGGGGGAACGAGCAGTACTTC.

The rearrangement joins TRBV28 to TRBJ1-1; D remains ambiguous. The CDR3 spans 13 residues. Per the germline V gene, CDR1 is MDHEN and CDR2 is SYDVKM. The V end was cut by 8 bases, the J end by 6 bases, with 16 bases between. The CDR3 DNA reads TGTGCCAGCCTTTATTTCGGGCGGGCTGAAGCTTTCTTT. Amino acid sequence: CASLYFGRAEAFF. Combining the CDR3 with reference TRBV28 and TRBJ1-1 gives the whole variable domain DVKVTQSSRYLVKRTGEKVFLECVQDMDHENMFWYRQDPGLGLRLIYFSYDVKMKEKGDIPEGYSVSREKKERFSLILESASTNQTSMYLCASLYFGRAEAFFGQGTRLTVV.

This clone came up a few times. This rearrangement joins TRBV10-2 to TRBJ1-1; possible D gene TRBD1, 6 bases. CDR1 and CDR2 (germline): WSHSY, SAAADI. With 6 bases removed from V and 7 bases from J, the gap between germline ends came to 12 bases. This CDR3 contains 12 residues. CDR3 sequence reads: CASRTDSLEAFF. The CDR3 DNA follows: TGCGCCAGCAGGACGGACAGTCTTGAAGCTTTCTTT.

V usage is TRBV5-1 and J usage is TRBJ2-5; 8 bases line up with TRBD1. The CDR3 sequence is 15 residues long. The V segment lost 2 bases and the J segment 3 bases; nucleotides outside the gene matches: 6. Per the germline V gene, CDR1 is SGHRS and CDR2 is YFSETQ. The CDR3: CASSFVQTGEETQYF. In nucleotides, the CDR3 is TGCGCCAGCAGCTTTGTACAGACAGGGGAAGAGACCCAGTACTTC.

CDR3 bases: TGTGCCAGCAGTTTATATGGGACTAGCGGGGGGCCTTTCTCCTACGAGCAGTACTTC. It yields the protein CASSLYGTSGGPFSYEQYF. The chain combines TRBV27 with TRBJ2-7, with 15 positions matching TRBD2. Trimming cost V 1 base and J 0 bases; bases outside gene matches: 7. In germline, CDR1 is MNHEY, CDR2 SMNVEV (reference sequence). The CDR3 extends over 19 amino acids.

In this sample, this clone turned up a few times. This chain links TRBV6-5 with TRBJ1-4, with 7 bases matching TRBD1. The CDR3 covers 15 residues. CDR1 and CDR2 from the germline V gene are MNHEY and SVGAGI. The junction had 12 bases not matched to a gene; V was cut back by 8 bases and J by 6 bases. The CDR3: CASSRGGRVYEKLFF. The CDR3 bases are TGTGCCAGCTCAAGAGGGGGCAGGGTGTATGAAAAACTGTTTTTT.